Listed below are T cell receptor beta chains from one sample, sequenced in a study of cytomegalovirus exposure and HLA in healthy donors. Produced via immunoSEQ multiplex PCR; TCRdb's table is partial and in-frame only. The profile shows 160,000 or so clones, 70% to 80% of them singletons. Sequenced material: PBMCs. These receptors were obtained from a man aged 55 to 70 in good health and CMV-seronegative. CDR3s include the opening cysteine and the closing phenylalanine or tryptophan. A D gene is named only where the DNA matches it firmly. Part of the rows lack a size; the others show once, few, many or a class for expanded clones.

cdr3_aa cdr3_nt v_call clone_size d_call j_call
CSAGRQGPADTQYF TGCAGCGCGGGAAGACAGGGCCCGGCAGATACGCAGTATTTT TRBV29-1 - TRBD1 TRBJ2-3
CASSPRGGLFFSTDTQYF TGTGCCAGCAGCCCCCGCGGGGGGCTGTTTTTTAGCACAGATACGCAGTATTTT TRBV5-6 - TRBD2 TRBJ2-3
CASSSRGREGAGELFF TGCGCCAGCAGCTCCAGAGGGCGGGAGGGCGCCGGGGAGCTGTTTTTT TRBV5-1 - TRBD2 TRBJ2-2
CASSQVLGGETQYF TGTGCCAGCAGCCAAGTCCTGGGGGGAGAGACCCAGTACTTC TRBV14 - - TRBJ2-5
CASSLAGVSYNEQFF TGTGCCAGCAGTTTAGCGGGAGTGTCCTACAATGAGCAGTTCTTC TRBV28 - TRBD2 TRBJ2-1
CASSSQGGNTGELFF TGTGCCAGCAGCTCCCAGGGAGGAAACACCGGGGAGCTGTTTTTT TRBV7-6 - - TRBJ2-2
CASSSGPGRETQYF TGCGCCAGCAGCTCCGGGCCTGGGAGAGAGACCCAGTACTTC TRBV5-1 - - TRBJ2-5
CASSELDYSKGNTIYF TGTGCCAGCAGTGAATTAGACTACTCGAAGGGAAACACCATATATTTT TRBV25-1 - - TRBJ1-3
CASSQRDSTSYEQYF TGTGCCAGCAGTCAACGGGACTCTACTTCCTACGAGCAGTACTTC TRBV28 - - TRBJ2-7
CAWSGRTDTQYF TGTGCCTGGAGTGGTAGAACAGATACGCAGTATTTT TRBV30 - - TRBJ2-3
CASSPTGTSDETQYF TGTGCCAGCTCACCAACCGGGACTAGCGATGAGACCCAGTACTTC TRBV18 - TRBD2 TRBJ2-5
CASSGGTSGGEDTQYF TGTGCCAGCAGCGGCGGGACTAGCGGGGGTGAAGATACGCAGTATTTT TRBV5-5 - TRBD2 TRBJ2-3
CASRQTGANTGELFF TGTGCCAGTAGACAAACAGGGGCGAACACCGGGGAGCTGTTTTTT TRBV19 - TRBD1 TRBJ2-2
CASSYSKHGNTIYF TGTGCCAGCAGTTACTCGAAACACGGAAACACCATATATTTT TRBV6-5 - - TRBJ1-3
CAWGGGSYEQYF TGTGCCTGGGGCGGTGGCTCCTACGAGCAGTACTTC TRBV30 - - TRBJ2-7
CASSYSYSNEKLFF TGTGCCAGCAGTTATTCTTATTCTAATGAAAAACTGTTTTTT TRBV6-5 once - TRBJ1-4
CASSLAGLSSGNTIYF TGTGCCAGCAGCTTGGCGGGTCTCAGCTCTGGAAACACCATATATTTT TRBV5-4 few - TRBJ1-3
CASSYGTGFSQPQHF TGTGCCAGCAGTTACGGGACAGGGTTTAGTCAGCCCCAGCATTTT TRBV6-5 - TRBD1 TRBJ1-5
CASSPNRSPQGHEQFF TGTGCCAGCTCACCAAATCGGTCTCCCCAGGGGCATGAGCAGTTCTTC TRBV18 - - TRBJ2-1
CASSVAHSVPGELFF TGTGCCAGCAGCGTAGCTCATAGCGTCCCCGGGGAGCTGTTTTTT TRBV9 - - TRBJ2-2
CASSRFGRSSYEQYF TGCGCCAGCAGCAGGTTTGGCCGTAGCTCCTACGAGCAGTACTTC TRBV4-1 - - TRBJ2-7
CASSLERGMTGGTPGDEQFF TGTGCCAGCAGCTTAGAGAGGGGAATGACAGGGGGCACCCCGGGAGATGAGCAGTTCTTC TRBV7-8 - TRBD1 TRBJ2-1
CASSPGDRGRQPQHF TGTGCCAGCAGCCCGGGGGACAGGGGGCGTCAGCCCCAGCATTTT TRBV27 - TRBD1 TRBJ1-5
CASSLWSPGPSSSYEQYF TGTGCCAGCAGTTTATGGTCCCCAGGGCCCTCGAGCTCCTACGAGCAGTACTTC TRBV27 - - TRBJ2-7
CASSLDRDQYNEQFF TGTGCCAGCAGCCTCGACAGGGACCAATACAATGAGCAGTTCTTC TRBV6-5 - TRBD1 TRBJ2-1
CSSSPLCTLHF TGTTCCAGCAGCCCACTCTGCACCCTCCACTTT TRBV7-9 few - TRBJ1-6
CASSLWDFLNTTQETQYF TGTGCCAGCAGTTTATGGGACTTTCTCAATACCACTCAAGAGACCCAGTACTTC TRBV28 few - TRBJ2-5
CASSWRVGGSPLHF TGTGCCAGCAGCTGGAGGGTTGGGGGTTCACCCCTCCACTTT TRBV7-9 - - TRBJ1-6
CAWHIERVSPLHF TGTGCCTGGCATATCGAGCGGGTCTCACCCCTCCACTTT TRBV30 - - TRBJ1-6
CASSLALTGNLEETQYF TGTGCCAGCAGCTTAGCCTTGACAGGGAATTTGGAAGAGACCCAGTACTTC TRBV7-9 once TRBD1 TRBJ2-5
CASSGLSNQETQYF TGTGCCAGTAGTGGGCTAAGCAACCAAGAGACCCAGTACTTC TRBV19 - - TRBJ2-5
CARKLAGVQEQFF TGCGCCAGAAAACTAGCGGGAGTTCAGGAGCAGTTCTTC TRBV10-1 - TRBD2 TRBJ2-1
CASSPAGGWIEQYF TGTGCCAGCAGCCCCGCCGGGGGGTGGATTGAGCAGTACTTC TRBV7-9 few TRBD2 TRBJ2-7
CASRKGGEVEKLFF TGTGCCAGCAGAAAAGGGGGGGAGGTTGAAAAACTGTTTTTT TRBV28 - - TRBJ1-4
CASNQERETSNSDTQYF TGTGCCAGCAACCAGGAGAGGGAGACTAGCAATTCAGATACGCAGTATTTT TRBV4-2 once TRBD2 TRBJ2-3
CASSPNRGVDSPLHF TGTGCCAGCTCACCAAACAGGGGGGTGGATTCACCCCTCCACTTT TRBV18 - TRBD1 TRBJ1-6
CASSTGLLGQYF TGTGCCAGCAGCACAGGGCTACTCGGGCAGTACTTC TRBV28 few - TRBJ2-7
CASSDPGQNPYEQYF TGTGCCAGCAGCGACCCGGGACAGAATCCCTACGAGCAGTACTTC TRBV6-5 - TRBD1 TRBJ2-7
CAWSVASGGANEQFF TGTGCCTGGAGTGTCGCTAGCGGGGGGGCAAATGAGCAGTTCTTC TRBV30 - TRBD2 TRBJ2-1
CASSWGDPWRVETQYF TGCGCCAGCAGCTGGGGGGACCCATGGCGAGTAGAGACCCAGTACTTC TRBV5-1 - - TRBJ2-5
CASSPRAGQETQYF TGTGCCAGCAGCCCCCGGGCAGGGCAAGAGACCCAGTACTTC TRBV7-9 - - TRBJ2-5
CASSLGRRGYQETQYF TGTGCCAGCAGCTTAGGCCGGCGGGGGTACCAAGAGACCCAGTACTTC TRBV13 - TRBD2 TRBJ2-5
CSVYDGNIQYF TGCAGCGTTTACGACGGGAACATTCAGTACTTC TRBV29-1 - - TRBJ2-4
CASILAGTTDTQYF TGTGCCAGCATACTAGCGGGGACCACAGATACGCAGTATTTT TRBV2 - TRBD2 TRBJ2-3
CASSPRSDQPQHF TGTGCCAGCAGCCCGAGGTCGGATCAGCCCCAACATTTT TRBV7-8 once - TRBJ1-5
CAWSVVGAPMTGELFF TGTGCCTGGAGTGTAGTGGGGGCGCCTATGACCGGGGAGCTGTTTTTT TRBV30 - - TRBJ2-2
CASSSGQHSYEQYF TGTGCCAGCAGTTCGGGACAGCACTCCTACGAGCAGTACTTC TRBV28 few TRBD1 TRBJ2-7
CASSPGLAQGELFF TGTGCCAGCTCACCAGGACTAGCCCAGGGGGAGCTGTTTTTT TRBV18 - TRBD2 TRBJ2-2
CASSATGQGGTEAFF TGCGCCAGCAGCGCCACGGGACAGGGTGGGACTGAAGCTTTCTTT TRBV5-1 - TRBD1 TRBJ1-1
CASSSTGAVQYF TGTGCCAGCAGCTCTACAGGGGCGGTGCAGTACTTC TRBV5-4 - TRBD1 TRBJ2-7
CSSNPQGGEAQYF TGTTCCAGCAACCCCCAAGGGGGTGAGGCCCAGTACTTC TRBV7-9 once - TRBJ2-5
CASTLYGQGWNQPQHF TGTGCCAGCACTCTTTATGGACAGGGGTGGAATCAGCCCCAGCATTTT TRBV28 - TRBD1 TRBJ1-5
CASSGNLRPRLRSEQYF TGTGCCAGCAGCGGAAACCTGAGGCCACGTCTTAGGTCCGAGCAGTACTTC TRBV11-2 - - TRBJ2-7
CASSNGRAGYNEQFF TGTGCCAGCAGTAACGGGAGGGCGGGATACAATGAGCAGTTCTTC TRBV27 - TRBD2 TRBJ2-1
CASSLVAGADTQYF TGTGCCAGCAGCTTAGTAGCGGGTGCAGATACGCAGTATTTT TRBV7-8 - TRBD2 TRBJ2-3
CASRAKWDRGQSGELFF TGTGCCAGCAGGGCGAAATGGGACAGGGGGCAATCCGGGGAGCTGTTTTTT TRBV2 - TRBD1 TRBJ2-2
CASSYSYSTDTQYF TGTGCCAGCAGTTACTCGTACTCAACAGATACGCAGTATTTT TRBV6-5 - - TRBJ2-3
CASSPIANPGDTQYF TGTGCCAGCAGCCCAATAGCCAACCCAGGGGATACGCAGTATTTT TRBV7-3 - - TRBJ2-3
CASSPTGAYGYTF TGTGCCAGTAGTCCGACAGGGGCCTATGGCTACACCTTC TRBV19 few TRBD1 TRBJ1-2
CASSLERSSYEQYF TGTGCCAGCAGCTTGGAACGGAGCTCCTACGAGCAGTACTTC TRBV5-4 - - TRBJ2-7